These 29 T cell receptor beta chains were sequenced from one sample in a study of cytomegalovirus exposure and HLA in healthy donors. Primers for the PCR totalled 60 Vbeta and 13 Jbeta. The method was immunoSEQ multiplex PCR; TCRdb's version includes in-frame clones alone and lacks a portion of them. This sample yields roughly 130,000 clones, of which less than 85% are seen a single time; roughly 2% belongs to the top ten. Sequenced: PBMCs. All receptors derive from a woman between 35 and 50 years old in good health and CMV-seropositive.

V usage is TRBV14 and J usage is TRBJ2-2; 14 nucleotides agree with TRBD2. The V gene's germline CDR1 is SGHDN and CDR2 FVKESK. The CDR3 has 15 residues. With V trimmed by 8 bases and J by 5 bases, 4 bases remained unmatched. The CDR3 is CASGGTSGGTGELFF. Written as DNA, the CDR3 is TGTGCCAGCGGAGGGACTAGCGGGGGAACCGGGGAGCTGTTTTTT.

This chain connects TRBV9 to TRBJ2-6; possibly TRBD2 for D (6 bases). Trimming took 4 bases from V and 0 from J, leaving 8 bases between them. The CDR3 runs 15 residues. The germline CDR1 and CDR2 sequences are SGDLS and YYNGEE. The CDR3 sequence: CASSLGGSGANVLTF. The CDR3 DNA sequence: TGTGCCAGCAGCCTCGGGGGCTCTGGGGCCAACGTCCTGACTTTC.

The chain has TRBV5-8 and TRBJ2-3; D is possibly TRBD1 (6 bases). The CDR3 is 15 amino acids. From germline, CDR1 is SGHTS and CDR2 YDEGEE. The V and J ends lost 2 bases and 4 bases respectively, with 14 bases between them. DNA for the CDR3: TGTGCCAGCAGCTTCAGGCAGGGGCGAGCAGATACGCAGTATTTT. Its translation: CASSFRQGRADTQYF.

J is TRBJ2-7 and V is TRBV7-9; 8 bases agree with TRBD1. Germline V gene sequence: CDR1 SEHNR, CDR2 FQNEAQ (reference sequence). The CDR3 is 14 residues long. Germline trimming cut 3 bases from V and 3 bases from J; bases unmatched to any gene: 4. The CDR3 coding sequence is TGTGCCAGCAGCTTTAGGACAGGGTACTACGAGCAGTACTTC. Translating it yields CASSFRTGYYEQYF.

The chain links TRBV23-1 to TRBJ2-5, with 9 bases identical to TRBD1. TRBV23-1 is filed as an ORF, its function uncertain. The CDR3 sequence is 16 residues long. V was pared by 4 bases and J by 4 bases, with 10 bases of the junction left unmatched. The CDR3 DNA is TGCGCCAGCAGTCTTTCTATCTACAGGGGGCCAGAGACCCAGTACTTC. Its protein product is CASSLSIYRGPETQYF.

The CDR3 region has the DNA TGTGCCAGCAGCGCATCTACAGGGGGGCGAGCTTTCTTT. Residues: CASSASTGGRAFF. The V and J genes are TRBV13 and TRBJ1-1; 8 nucleotides match TRBD1. The CDR3 length is 13 residues. Per the germline V gene, CDR1 is PRHDT and CDR2 is FYEKMQ (reference sequence). J gave up 10 bases and V 5 bases, and 9 bases lay outside the gene matches.

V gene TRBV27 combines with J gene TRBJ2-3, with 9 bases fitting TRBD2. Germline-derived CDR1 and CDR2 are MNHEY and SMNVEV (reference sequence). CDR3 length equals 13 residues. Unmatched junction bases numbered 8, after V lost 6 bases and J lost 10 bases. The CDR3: CASSPSRTSAQYF. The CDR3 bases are TGTGCCAGCAGCCCTAGTCGGACTAGCGCGCAGTATTTT.

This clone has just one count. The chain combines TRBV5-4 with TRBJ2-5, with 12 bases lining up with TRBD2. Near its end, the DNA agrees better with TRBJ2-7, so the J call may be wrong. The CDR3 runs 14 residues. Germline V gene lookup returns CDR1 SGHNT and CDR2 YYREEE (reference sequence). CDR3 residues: CASSRLAGAPEQYF. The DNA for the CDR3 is TGTGCCAGCAGCCGACTAGCGGGAGCCCCCGAGCAGTACTTC.

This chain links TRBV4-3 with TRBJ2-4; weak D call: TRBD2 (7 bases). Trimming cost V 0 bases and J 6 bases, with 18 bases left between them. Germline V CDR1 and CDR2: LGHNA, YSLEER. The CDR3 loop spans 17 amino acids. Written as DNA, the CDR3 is TGCGCCAGCAGCCAAGATCGAGGGGGGGCGCAGGGAAACATTCAGTACTTC. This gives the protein CASSQDRGGAQGNIQYF.

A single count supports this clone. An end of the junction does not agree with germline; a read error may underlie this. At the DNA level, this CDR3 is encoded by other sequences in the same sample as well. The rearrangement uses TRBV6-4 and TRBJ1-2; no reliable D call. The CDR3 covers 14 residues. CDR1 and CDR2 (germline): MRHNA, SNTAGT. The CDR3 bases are TGCGCCAGCAGTGAAAGACCTGCGCGGGGTGGCTACACCTTC. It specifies CASSERPARGGYTF.

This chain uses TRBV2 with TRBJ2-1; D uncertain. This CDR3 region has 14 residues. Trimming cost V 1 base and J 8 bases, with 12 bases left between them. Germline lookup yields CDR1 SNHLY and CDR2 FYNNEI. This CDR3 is CASSEVTAVDEQFF. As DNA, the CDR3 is TGTGCCAGCAGTGAAGTTACAGCCGTAGATGAGCAGTTCTTC.

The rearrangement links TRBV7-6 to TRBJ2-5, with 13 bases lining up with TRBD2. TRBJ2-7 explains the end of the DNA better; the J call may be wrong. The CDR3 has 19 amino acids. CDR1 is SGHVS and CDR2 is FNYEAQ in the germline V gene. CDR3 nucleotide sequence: TGTGCCAGCAGCTTAGCCAATTCACTAGCGGGGGGGAGTAAGTACGAGCAGTACTTC. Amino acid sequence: CASSLANSLAGGSKYEQYF.

The CDR3 loop reads CASGPGLAGIDTQYF. CDR3 coding DNA: TGTGCTAGTGGGCCGGGACTAGCGGGAATAGATACGCAGTATTTT. The chain employs TRBV12-5 and TRBJ2-3; 13 bases match TRBD2. The CDR3 has 15 residues. The V gene end was trimmed by 6 bases and the J gene end by 5 bases; junction bases not matched to a gene: 5. Looked up from germline, CDR1 is LGHNT and CDR2 is FRNRAP.

The chain's CDR3 is CASSLQGTGLYGYTF. DNA of the CDR3: TGTGCCAGCAGCTTACAAGGGACAGGGCTTTATGGCTACACCTTC. V usage is TRBV7-2 and J usage is TRBJ1-2, with 9 bases aligning to TRBD1. This CDR3 is built from 15 residues. The V segment lost 2 bases and the J segment 5 bases; nucleotides outside the gene matches: 6. Germline V gene sequence: CDR1 SGHTA, CDR2 FQGNSA.

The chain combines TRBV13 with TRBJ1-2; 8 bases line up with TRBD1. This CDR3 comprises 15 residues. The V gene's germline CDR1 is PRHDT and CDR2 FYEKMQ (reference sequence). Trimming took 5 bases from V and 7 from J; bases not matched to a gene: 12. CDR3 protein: CASSLGTGARGGYTF. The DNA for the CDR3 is TGTGCCAGCAGCCTGGGGACAGGAGCCCGGGGTGGCTACACCTTC.

The chain's CDR3 is CSARLTSGGAGTGELFF. In DNA, the CDR3 is TGCAGCGCCCGATTGACTAGCGGGGGGGCGGGCACCGGGGAGCTGTTTTTT. The V call is TRBV29-1, the J call TRBJ2-2, with 14 positions matching TRBD2. V lost 7 bases, J lost 4 bases, and 11 bases stayed unmatched. Germline CDR1 is SQVTM and CDR2 is ANQGSEA. CDR3 length: 17 residues.

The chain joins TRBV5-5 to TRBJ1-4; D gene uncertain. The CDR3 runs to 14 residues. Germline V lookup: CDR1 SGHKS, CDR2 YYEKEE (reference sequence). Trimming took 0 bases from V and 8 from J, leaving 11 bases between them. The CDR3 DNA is TGTGCCAGCAGCTTGGGCCCCTTCGGGGAAAAACTGTTTTTT. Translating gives CASSLGPFGEKLFF.

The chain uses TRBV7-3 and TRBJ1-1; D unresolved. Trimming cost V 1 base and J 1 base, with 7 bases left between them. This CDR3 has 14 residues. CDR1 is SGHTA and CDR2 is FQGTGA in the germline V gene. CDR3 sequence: CASSLMPGNTEAFF. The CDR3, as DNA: TGTGCCAGCAGCTTAATGCCGGGGAACACTGAAGCTTTCTTT.

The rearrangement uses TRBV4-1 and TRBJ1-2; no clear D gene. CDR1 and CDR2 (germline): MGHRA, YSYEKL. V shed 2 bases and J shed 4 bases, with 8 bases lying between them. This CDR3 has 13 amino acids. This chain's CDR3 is CASSQPGAYGYTF. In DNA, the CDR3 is TGCGCCAGCAGCCAACCGGGAGCCTATGGCTACACCTTC.

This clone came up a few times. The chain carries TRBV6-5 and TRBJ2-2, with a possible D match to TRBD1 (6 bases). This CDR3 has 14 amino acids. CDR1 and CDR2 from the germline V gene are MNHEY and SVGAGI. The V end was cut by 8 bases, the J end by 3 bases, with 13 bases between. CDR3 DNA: TGTGCCAGCTTTAGGGGGACCGACACCGGGGAGCTGTTTTTT. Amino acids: CASFRGTDTGELFF.

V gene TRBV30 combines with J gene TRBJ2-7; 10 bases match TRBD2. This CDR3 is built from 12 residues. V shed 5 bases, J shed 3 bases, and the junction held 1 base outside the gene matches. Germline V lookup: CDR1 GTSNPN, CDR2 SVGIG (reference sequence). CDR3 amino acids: CAWGLADYEQYF. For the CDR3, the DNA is TGTGCCTGGGGACTAGCGGACTACGAGCAGTACTTC.

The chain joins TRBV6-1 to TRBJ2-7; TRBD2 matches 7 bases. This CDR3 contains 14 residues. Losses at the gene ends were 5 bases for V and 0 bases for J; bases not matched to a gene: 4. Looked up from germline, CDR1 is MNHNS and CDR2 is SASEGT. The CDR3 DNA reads TGTGCCAGCAGTTCTGGCGGGAGCTCCTACGAGCAGTACTTC. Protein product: CASSSGGSSYEQYF.

CDR3 region: CASIGLAGVLDTGELFF. The CDR3 DNA is TGTGCCAGCATCGGACTAGCGGGAGTGTTGGACACCGGGGAGCTGTTTTTT. The chain links TRBV7-9 to TRBJ2-2; 13 nucleotides align to TRBD2. Germline V lookup: CDR1 SEHNR, CDR2 FQNEAQ (reference sequence). This CDR3 comprises 17 residues. The ends lost 7 bases at V and 3 bases at J; junction bases unmatched: 8.

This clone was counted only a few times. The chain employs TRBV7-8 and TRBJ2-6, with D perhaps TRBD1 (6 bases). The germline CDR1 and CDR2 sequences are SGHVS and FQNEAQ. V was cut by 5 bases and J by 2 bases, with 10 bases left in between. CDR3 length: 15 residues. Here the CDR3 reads CASSGRGTGANVLTF. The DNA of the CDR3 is TGTGCCAGCAGCGGCAGGGGAACTGGGGCCAACGTCCTGACTTTC.

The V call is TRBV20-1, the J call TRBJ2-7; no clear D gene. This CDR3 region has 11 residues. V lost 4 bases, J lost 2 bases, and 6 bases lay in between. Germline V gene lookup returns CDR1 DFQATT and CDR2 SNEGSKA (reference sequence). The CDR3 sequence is CSATPAYEQYF. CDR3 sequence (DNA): TGCAGTGCTACCCCGGCCTACGAGCAGTACTTC.

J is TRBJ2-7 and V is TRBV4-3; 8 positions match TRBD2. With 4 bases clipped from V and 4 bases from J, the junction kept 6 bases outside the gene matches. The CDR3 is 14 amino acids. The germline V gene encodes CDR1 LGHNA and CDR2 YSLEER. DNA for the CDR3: TGCGCCAGCAGCCGGCAAGCGGGGGCGTACGAGCAGTACTTC. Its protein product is CASSRQAGAYEQYF.

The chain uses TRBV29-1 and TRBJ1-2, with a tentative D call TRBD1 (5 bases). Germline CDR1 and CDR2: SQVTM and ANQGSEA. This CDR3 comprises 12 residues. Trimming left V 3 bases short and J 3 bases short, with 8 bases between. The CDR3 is CSVDRDDYGYTF. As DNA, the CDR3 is TGCAGCGTTGACAGGGATGACTATGGCTACACCTTC.

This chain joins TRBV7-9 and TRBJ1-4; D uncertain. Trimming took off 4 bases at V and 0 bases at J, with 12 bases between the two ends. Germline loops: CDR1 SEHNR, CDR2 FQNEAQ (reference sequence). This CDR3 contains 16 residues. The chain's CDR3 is CASSSGLIATNEKLFF. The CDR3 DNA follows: TGTGCCAGCAGCTCAGGACTTATTGCAACTAATGAAAAACTGTTTTTT.

The CDR3 region has the DNA TGTGCCAGCAGCCAAGAGGGGGGGACCGGGGATCATGGCTACACCTTC. This codes for CASSQEGGTGDHGYTF. The gene calls are TRBV4-2 and TRBJ1-2, with a possible D match to TRBD1 (5 bases). The V end was cut by 0 bases, the J end by 6 bases, with 17 bases between. The CDR3 runs 16 residues. CDR1 LGHNA and CDR2 YNFKEQ come from the germline V gene.